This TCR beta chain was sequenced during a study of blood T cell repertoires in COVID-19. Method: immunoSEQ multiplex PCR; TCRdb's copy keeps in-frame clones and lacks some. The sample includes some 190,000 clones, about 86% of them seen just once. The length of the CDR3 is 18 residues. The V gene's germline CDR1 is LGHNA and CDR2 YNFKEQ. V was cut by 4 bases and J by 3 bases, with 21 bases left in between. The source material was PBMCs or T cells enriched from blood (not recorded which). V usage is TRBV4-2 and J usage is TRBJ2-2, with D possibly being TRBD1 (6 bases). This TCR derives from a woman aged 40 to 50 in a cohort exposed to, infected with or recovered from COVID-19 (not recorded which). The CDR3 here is CASSRRLSGGGDTGELFF. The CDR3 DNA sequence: TGTGCCAGCAGCCGAAGATTATCAGGTGGGGGCGACACCGGGGAGCTGTTTTTT.